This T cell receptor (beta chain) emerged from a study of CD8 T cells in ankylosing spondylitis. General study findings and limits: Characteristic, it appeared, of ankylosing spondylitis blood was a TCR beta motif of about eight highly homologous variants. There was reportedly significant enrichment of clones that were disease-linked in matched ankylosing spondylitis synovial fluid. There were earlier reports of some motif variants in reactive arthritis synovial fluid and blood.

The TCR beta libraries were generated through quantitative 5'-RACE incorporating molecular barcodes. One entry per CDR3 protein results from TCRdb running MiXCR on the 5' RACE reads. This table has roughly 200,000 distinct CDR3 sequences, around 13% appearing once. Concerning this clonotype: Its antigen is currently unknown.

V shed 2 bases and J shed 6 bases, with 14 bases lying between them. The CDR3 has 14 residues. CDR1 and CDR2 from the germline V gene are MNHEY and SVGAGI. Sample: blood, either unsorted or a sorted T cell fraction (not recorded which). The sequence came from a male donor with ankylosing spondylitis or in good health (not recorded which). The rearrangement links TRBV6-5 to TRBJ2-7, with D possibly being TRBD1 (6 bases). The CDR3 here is CASSYGGQPTEQYF. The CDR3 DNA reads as TGTGCCAGCAGTTACGGGGGACAACCTACCGAGCAGTACTTC.